This T cell receptor beta chain was sequenced in a study of CD8 T cells in ankylosing spondylitis. Study observations and caveats: Existing reports had already noted some motif variants in reactive arthritis synovial fluid and blood.

Libraries for TCR beta were made by quantitative 5'-RACE with molecular barcodes. TCRdb fed the 5' RACE reads into MiXCR, producing one record per CDR3 protein. The sample records about 190,000 distinct CDR3 sequences, roughly 13% being singletons. The CDR3 loop spans 13 amino acids. Germline CDR1 and CDR2: SGHRS and YFSETQ. This clonotype occurred many times. Its antigen is not known. Sequence at one end of the junction differs from germline and may be a read error. The chain couples TRBV5-1 to TRBJ1-1; possibly TRBD1 for D (5 bases). Sequences were obtained from blood, either unsorted or a sorted T cell fraction (not recorded which). The TCR comes from a female donor with ankylosing spondylitis or in good health (not recorded which). CDR3 in amino acids: CASSLDRNTEAFF. The CDR3 nucleotides read TGTGCCAGCAGCCTTGACAGGAACACTGAAGCTTTCTTT.